Only a few counts were recorded for the clone carrying this T cell receptor beta chain. The method was immunoSEQ multiplex PCR; TCRdb's version includes in-frame clones alone and lacks a portion of them. The sample has around 130,000 clones, about 90% seen once; the top ten hold approximately 1.3%. Among the 110 or so subjects of the validation cohort, separate from the approximately 660-subject first cohort, were the donors. This entry comes from a study of cytomegalovirus exposure and HLA in healthy donors. V trimming: 0 bases; J trimming: 5 bases; junction bases outside the gene matches: 4. Per germline, CDR1 SGHRS and CDR2 YFSETQ. This CDR3 spans 15 amino acids.

The TCR originated in a young man in good health and CMV-seronegative. The V call is TRBV5-1, the J call TRBJ2-2; TRBD2 agrees at 7 bases. Sequencing used PBMCs. The CDR3 DNA reads as TGCGCCAGCAGCTTGGGCCAGGGAGGGACCGGGGAGCTGTTTTTT. Encoded protein: CASSLGQGGTGELFF. Looking up the rest from reference TRBV5-1 and TRBJ2-2 gives the full variable domain: KAGVTQTPRYLIKTRGQQVTLSCSPISGHRSVSWYQQTPGQGLQFLFEYFSETQRNKGNFPGRFSGRQFSNSRSEMNVSTLELGDSALYLCASSLGQGGTGELFFGEGSRLTVL.